This T cell receptor beta chain is drawn from a study of persistence of HIV-infected CD4 T cells. CDR3 size: 14 residues. Trimming took off 4 bases at V and 5 bases at J, with 13 bases between the two ends. Germline V gene data show CDR1 as KGHDR and CDR2 as SFDVKD. Nonspecific anti-CD3/anti-CD28 bead stimulation represents the broad CD4+ T cell repertoire. Responding CD4+ T cells were sorted by upregulation of both CD40 ligand and CD69. Stimulated PBMCs had first been depleted of CD8+ T cells. In the case of this clone: Its antigen is currently unknown.

This was the immunoSEQ version 4 assay in survey mode. Using immunoSEQ multiplex PCR, the repertoire was profiled, and TCRdb retains in-frame clones only, with some absent. The sample has around 35,000 clones; 87% are singletons. This TCR came from an adult man with HIV who was CMV-seropositive. J is TRBJ2-5 and V is TRBV24-1, with D possibly matching TRBD2 (7 bases). The sequencing used CD4+ T cells sorted from PBMCs after approximately 19-hour stimulation, collected from a patient who received antiretroviral therapy. The CDR3 DNA reads TGTGCCACCAGTGAGGGGGGGCTGTCGGAGACCCAGTACTTC. This translates into CATSEGGLSETQYF.